This T cell receptor beta chain was recovered during a study of T cells in Graves' hyperthyroidism and ophthalmopathy. The germline gives CDR1 SGHRS, CDR2 YFSETQ. The CDR3 consists of 15 residues. Trimming removed 0 bases from V and 2 bases from J; junction bases left unmatched: 5. Amplification yielded TCR beta CDR3 regions, with RNA transcripts as the source. First-round RT-PCR with HTBI primers amplified the TCR CDR3 region. TCRdb re-called the multiplex PCR reads with MiXCR, one entry per CDR3 protein. This table has about 840,000 distinct CDR3 sequences, over 35% appearing once. Stable Graves' hyperthyroidism denoted no ophthalmopathy progression over 18 months.

The receptor was derived from a young man with Graves' hyperthyroidism. The chain links TRBV5-1 to TRBJ2-7; 7 nucleotides line up with TRBD1. Specimen: blood. CDR3 amino acids: CASSLDRGGTYEQYF. Written as DNA, the CDR3 is TGCGCCAGCAGCTTGGACAGGGGTGGAACCTACGAGCAGTACTTC.